Reported below is one T cell receptor (beta chain). The data were taken from a study of control samples from healthy donors and cancer patients. J lost 3 bases, V lost 6 bases, and 6 bases had no gene match. This CDR3 has 15 amino acids. Germline V gene lookup returns CDR1 MNHNY and CDR2 SVGAGI (reference sequence). Clones were read by immunoSEQ multiplex PCR, and TCRdb kept only the in-frame ones, dropping some. The sample records 150,000 to 180,000 clones, approximately 96% being singletons. The rearrangement links TRBV6-6 to TRBJ2-7; 12 nucleotides match TRBD1. The sequencing sample was made of blood. This sequence originates from a man in his forties in good health. The DNA for the CDR3 is TGTGCCAGCAGGCCCGGGACAGGGGGCGGCTACGAGCAGTACTTC. Protein product: CASRPGTGGGYEQYF.